A selection of T cell receptor beta chains follows, all from one sample in a study of cytomegalovirus exposure and HLA in healthy donors. Sequenced by immunoSEQ multiplex PCR; TCRdb stores in-frame clones only, minus some. The table includes some 150,000 clones, roughly 76% detected once. What was sequenced was PBMCs. These receptors all come from a woman under 40 in good health and CMV-seronegative. Both conserved end residues are part of each CDR3. The D gene is left open where the match is weak. Only part of the rows carry a size: once, few, many, or a class if the clone is expanded.

D gene	CDR3 length	clone size	V gene	J gene	CDR3 protein	CDR3 DNA
TRBD1	15	-	TRBV9	TRBJ2-1	CASSFTGGSYNEQFF	TGTGCCAGCAGCTTTACAGGGGGGTCCTACAATGAGCAGTTCTTC
-	14	-	TRBV5-1	TRBJ1-3	CASSPQGAGNTIYF	TGCGCCAGCAGCCCACAGGGAGCCGGAAACACCATATATTTT
TRBD2	11	-	TRBV20-1	TRBJ2-3	CSAFSGSTQYF	TGCAGTGCTTTTAGCGGGAGCACGCAGTATTTT
TRBD1	15	-	TRBV2	TRBJ2-4	CASSAGGWDKNIQYF	TGTGCCAGCAGCGCAGGGGGCTGGGACAAAAACATTCAGTACTTC
-	16	-	TRBV6-6	TRBJ1-1	CASSRGGGTGDTEAFF	TGTGCCAGCAGCCGTGGGGGGGGAACGGGGGACACTGAAGCTTTCTTT
TRBD1	14	few	TRBV30	TRBJ1-2	CAWNPGQGSYGYTF	TGTGCCTGGAACCCGGGACAGGGGTCCTATGGCTACACCTTC
TRBD1	12	once	TRBV7-9	TRBJ1-5	CASSLGQEPQHF	TGTGCCAGCAGTTTGGGACAGGAGCCCCAGCATTTT
-	15	few	TRBV30	TRBJ1-3	CAWSEGQRVGNTIYF	TGTGCCTGGAGCGAAGGACAGAGGGTTGGAAACACCATATATTTT
-	10	-	TRBV2	TRBJ1-6	CASKGHRLHF	TGTGCCAGCAAGGGACATCGACTCCACTTT
-	12	-	TRBV6-6	TRBJ1-4	CASSYSGEGLFF	TGTGCCAGCAGTTACTCCGGGGAGGGACTGTTTTTT
TRBD1	15	few	TRBV6-6	TRBJ2-1	CASSYGTGGFNEQFF	TGTGCCAGCAGTTACGGGACAGGGGGTTTCAATGAGCAGTTCTTC
-	13	-	TRBV21-1	TRBJ1-1	CASSPKDRDEAFF	TGTGCCAGCAGCCCTAAGGACAGGGATGAAGCTTTCTTT
TRBD1	15	-	TRBV7-9	TRBJ2-7	CSSSLGQGTLYEQYF	TGTTCCAGCAGCTTAGGACAGGGGACGCTATACGAGCAGTACTTC
-	19	-	TRBV30	TRBJ1-3	CAWRGFRARAFHSGNTIYF	TGTGCCTGGAGGGGCTTCAGGGCCAGAGCCTTCCACTCTGGAAACACCATATATTTT
TRBD1	13	-	TRBV5-1	TRBJ2-1	CASSQDRYNEQFF	TGCGCCAGCTCCCAGGACAGGTACAATGAGCAGTTCTTC
-	13	-	TRBV6-5	TRBJ1-5	CASSEAEVQPQHF	TGTGCCAGCAGTGAAGCAGAGGTTCAGCCCCAGCATTTT
TRBD1	18	-	TRBV30	TRBJ1-1	CAWANARDRGFKNTEAFF	TGTGCCTGGGCTAACGCCCGGGACAGGGGATTTAAGAACACTGAAGCTTTCTTT
-	13	once	TRBV5-1	TRBJ2-3	CASTAGGTDTQYF	TGCGCCAGCACGGCAGGGGGCACAGATACGCAGTATTTT
-	16	-	TRBV10-3	TRBJ1-4	CAISESGGGANEKLFF	TGTGCCATCAGTGAGTCTGGGGGAGGAGCTAATGAAAAACTGTTTTTT
TRBD2	13	-	TRBV28	TRBJ2-1	CAVVLAGYNEQFF	TGTGCCGTTGTACTAGCGGGCTACAATGAGCAGTTCTTC
-	15	few	TRBV4-1	TRBJ1-4	CASSPLPGVNEKLFF	TGCGCCAGCAGCCCCTTACCGGGAGTTAATGAAAAACTGTTTTTT
-	13	-	TRBV18	TRBJ1-1	CASSPSGITEAFF	TGTGCCAGCTCACCATCGGGGATCACTGAAGCTTTCTTT
-	14	-	TRBV29-1	TRBJ1-1	CSVQKGRLNTEAFF	TGCAGCGTTCAAAAGGGGCGATTGAACACTGAAGCTTTCTTT
-	15	-	TRBV19	TRBJ2-3	CASSIVHQGTDTQYF	TGTGCCAGTAGTATAGTACACCAGGGCACAGATACGCAGTATTTT
-	14	-	TRBV7-9	TRBJ1-2	CASSSNTGLSGYTF	TGTGCCAGCAGCTCAAACACAGGGCTCTCTGGCTACACCTTC
TRBD1	14	-	TRBV10-2	TRBJ1-1	CASSDTTGRSGSFF	TGCGCCAGCAGTGATACGACAGGGCGATCGGGGTCTTTCTTT
-	17	-	TRBV27	TRBJ2-7	CASTGVMGATSGHEQYF	TGTGCCAGCACGGGGGTGATGGGAGCGACCTCCGGGCACGAGCAGTACTTC
TRBD1	15	-	TRBV9	TRBJ1-4	CASSPHGTGILKLFF	TGTGCCAGCAGCCCCCACGGGACAGGGATTTTGAAACTGTTTTTT
-	13	-	TRBV11-2	TRBJ2-7	CASSSDRVYEQYF	TGTGCCAGCAGCTCGGACAGAGTCTACGAGCAGTACTTC
-	14	-	TRBV7-2	TRBJ2-7	CASSFGQTGTEQYF	TGTGCCAGCAGCTTCGGACAGACAGGCACCGAGCAGTACTTC
-	14	-	TRBV28	TRBJ2-5	CASSGPINQETQYF	TGTGCCAGCTCGGGTCCCATTAACCAAGAGACCCAGTACTTC
-	14	-	TRBV11-2	TRBJ2-2	CASSLTGITGELFF	TGTGCCAGCAGCCTTACAGGGATCACCGGGGAGCTGTTTTTT
-	17	-	TRBV7-2	TRBJ1-6	CASSSGRGNSYNSPLHF	TGTGCCAGCAGCTCCGGGCGGGGGAACTCCTATAATTCACCCCTCCACTTT
TRBD2	17	-	TRBV30	TRBJ2-3	CAWSVQGTSGGPGTQYF	TGTGCCTGGAGTGTACAAGGGACTAGCGGGGGGCCGGGGACGCAGTATTTT
TRBD1	14	-	TRBV6-1	TRBJ2-7	CASSEGQGPDEQYF	TGTGCCAGCAGTGAAGGACAGGGGCCGGACGAGCAGTACTTC
TRBD2	15	-	TRBV27	TRBJ2-1	CASRPGLVSYNEQFF	TGTGCCAGCAGGCCGGGACTAGTCTCTTACAATGAGCAGTTCTTC
TRBD2	14	-	TRBV7-2	TRBJ2-7	CASSRTSGSYEQYF	TGTGCCAGCAGCAGGACTAGCGGCTCCTACGAGCAGTACTTC
TRBD2	14	-	TRBV27	TRBJ2-3	CASTSGEGTDTQYF	TGTGCCAGCACTAGCGGGGAAGGCACAGATACGCAGTATTTT
-	13	-	TRBV7-8	TRBJ2-7	CASSPPRGYEQYF	TGTGCCAGCAGCCCCCCGCGGGGCTACGAGCAGTACTTC
-	14	-	TRBV7-2	TRBJ2-3	CASSLLRGTDTQYF	TGTGCCAGCAGCTTACTGAGGGGCACAGATACGCAGTATTTT
-	16	-	TRBV15	TRBJ2-7	CATSRDPAGTSYEQYF	TGTGCCACCAGCAGAGATCCAGCAGGGACATCCTACGAGCAGTACTTC
TRBD1	20	-	TRBV4-1	TRBJ2-6	CASSPGIVGQGATGANVLTF	TGCGCCAGCAGCCCCGGAATAGTAGGACAGGGGGCTACTGGGGCCAACGTCCTGACTTTC
TRBD1	18	-	TRBV5-6	TRBJ2-5	CASSPRQGSYFRRGTQYF	TGTGCCAGCAGCCCAAGACAGGGTAGTTACTTTCGACGCGGGACCCAGTACTTC
-	16	few	TRBV5-6	TRBJ2-7	CASSPPDGRQVGEQYF	TGTGCCAGCAGCCCCCCCGATGGGAGGCAGGTGGGGGAGCAGTACTTC
-	13	-	TRBV30	TRBJ1-2	CAWIQLQGYGYTF	TGTGCCTGGATTCAGCTCCAGGGCTATGGCTACACCTTC
TRBD2	15	-	TRBV7-3	TRBJ2-1	CASSFGLAGYNEQFF	TGTGCCAGCAGCTTTGGACTAGCGGGGTACAATGAGCAGTTCTTC
-	14	-	TRBV19	TRBJ2-3	CASSIKQGSDTQYF	TGTGCCAGTAGTATAAAACAGGGTTCAGATACGCAGTATTTT
-	12	-	TRBV7-3	TRBJ2-2	CASSPYTGELFF	TGTGCCAGCAGCCCCTACACCGGGGAGCTGTTTTTT
-	16	few	TRBV2	TRBJ2-1	CASSDDLGSSYNEQFF	TGTGCCAGCAGTGACGACCTCGGGAGCTCCTACAATGAGCAGTTCTTC
-	19	-	TRBV19	TRBJ1-1	CASSTGGGGSYPLNTEAFF	TGTGCCAGTAGTACGGGGGGTGGGGGTTCATATCCCCTGAACACTGAAGCTTTCTTT
-	15	-	TRBV2	TRBJ1-4	CASNLSGERREKLFF	TGTGCCAGCAATCTATCGGGGGAAAGGAGAGAAAAACTGTTTTTT
-	13	-	TRBV6-1	TRBJ2-1	CASTPGLDNEQFF	TGTGCCAGCACTCCGGGACTGGACAATGAGCAGTTCTTC
TRBD2	15	-	TRBV27	TRBJ2-3	CASSPSGAATDTQYF	TGTGCCAGCAGTCCTAGCGGGGCGGCGACAGATACGCAGTATTTT
TRBD1	14	-	TRBV2	TRBJ2-7	CASSYQGEPYEQYF	TGTGCCAGCAGTTATCAGGGGGAACCCTACGAGCAGTACTTC
TRBD1	14	-	TRBV28	TRBJ2-2	CASTRDRGVGELFF	TGTGCCAGCACCCGGGACAGGGGTGTCGGGGAGCTGTTTTTT
TRBD2	17	-	TRBV9	TRBJ2-5	CASSVATWAGGQETQYF	TGTGCCAGCAGCGTAGCTACTTGGGCGGGGGGGCAGGAGACCCAGTACTTC
-	16	-	TRBV7-2	TRBJ1-2	CASSLAGLPGHSGYTF	TGTGCCAGCAGCTTAGCCGGCCTTCCGGGACATTCGGGCTACACCTTC